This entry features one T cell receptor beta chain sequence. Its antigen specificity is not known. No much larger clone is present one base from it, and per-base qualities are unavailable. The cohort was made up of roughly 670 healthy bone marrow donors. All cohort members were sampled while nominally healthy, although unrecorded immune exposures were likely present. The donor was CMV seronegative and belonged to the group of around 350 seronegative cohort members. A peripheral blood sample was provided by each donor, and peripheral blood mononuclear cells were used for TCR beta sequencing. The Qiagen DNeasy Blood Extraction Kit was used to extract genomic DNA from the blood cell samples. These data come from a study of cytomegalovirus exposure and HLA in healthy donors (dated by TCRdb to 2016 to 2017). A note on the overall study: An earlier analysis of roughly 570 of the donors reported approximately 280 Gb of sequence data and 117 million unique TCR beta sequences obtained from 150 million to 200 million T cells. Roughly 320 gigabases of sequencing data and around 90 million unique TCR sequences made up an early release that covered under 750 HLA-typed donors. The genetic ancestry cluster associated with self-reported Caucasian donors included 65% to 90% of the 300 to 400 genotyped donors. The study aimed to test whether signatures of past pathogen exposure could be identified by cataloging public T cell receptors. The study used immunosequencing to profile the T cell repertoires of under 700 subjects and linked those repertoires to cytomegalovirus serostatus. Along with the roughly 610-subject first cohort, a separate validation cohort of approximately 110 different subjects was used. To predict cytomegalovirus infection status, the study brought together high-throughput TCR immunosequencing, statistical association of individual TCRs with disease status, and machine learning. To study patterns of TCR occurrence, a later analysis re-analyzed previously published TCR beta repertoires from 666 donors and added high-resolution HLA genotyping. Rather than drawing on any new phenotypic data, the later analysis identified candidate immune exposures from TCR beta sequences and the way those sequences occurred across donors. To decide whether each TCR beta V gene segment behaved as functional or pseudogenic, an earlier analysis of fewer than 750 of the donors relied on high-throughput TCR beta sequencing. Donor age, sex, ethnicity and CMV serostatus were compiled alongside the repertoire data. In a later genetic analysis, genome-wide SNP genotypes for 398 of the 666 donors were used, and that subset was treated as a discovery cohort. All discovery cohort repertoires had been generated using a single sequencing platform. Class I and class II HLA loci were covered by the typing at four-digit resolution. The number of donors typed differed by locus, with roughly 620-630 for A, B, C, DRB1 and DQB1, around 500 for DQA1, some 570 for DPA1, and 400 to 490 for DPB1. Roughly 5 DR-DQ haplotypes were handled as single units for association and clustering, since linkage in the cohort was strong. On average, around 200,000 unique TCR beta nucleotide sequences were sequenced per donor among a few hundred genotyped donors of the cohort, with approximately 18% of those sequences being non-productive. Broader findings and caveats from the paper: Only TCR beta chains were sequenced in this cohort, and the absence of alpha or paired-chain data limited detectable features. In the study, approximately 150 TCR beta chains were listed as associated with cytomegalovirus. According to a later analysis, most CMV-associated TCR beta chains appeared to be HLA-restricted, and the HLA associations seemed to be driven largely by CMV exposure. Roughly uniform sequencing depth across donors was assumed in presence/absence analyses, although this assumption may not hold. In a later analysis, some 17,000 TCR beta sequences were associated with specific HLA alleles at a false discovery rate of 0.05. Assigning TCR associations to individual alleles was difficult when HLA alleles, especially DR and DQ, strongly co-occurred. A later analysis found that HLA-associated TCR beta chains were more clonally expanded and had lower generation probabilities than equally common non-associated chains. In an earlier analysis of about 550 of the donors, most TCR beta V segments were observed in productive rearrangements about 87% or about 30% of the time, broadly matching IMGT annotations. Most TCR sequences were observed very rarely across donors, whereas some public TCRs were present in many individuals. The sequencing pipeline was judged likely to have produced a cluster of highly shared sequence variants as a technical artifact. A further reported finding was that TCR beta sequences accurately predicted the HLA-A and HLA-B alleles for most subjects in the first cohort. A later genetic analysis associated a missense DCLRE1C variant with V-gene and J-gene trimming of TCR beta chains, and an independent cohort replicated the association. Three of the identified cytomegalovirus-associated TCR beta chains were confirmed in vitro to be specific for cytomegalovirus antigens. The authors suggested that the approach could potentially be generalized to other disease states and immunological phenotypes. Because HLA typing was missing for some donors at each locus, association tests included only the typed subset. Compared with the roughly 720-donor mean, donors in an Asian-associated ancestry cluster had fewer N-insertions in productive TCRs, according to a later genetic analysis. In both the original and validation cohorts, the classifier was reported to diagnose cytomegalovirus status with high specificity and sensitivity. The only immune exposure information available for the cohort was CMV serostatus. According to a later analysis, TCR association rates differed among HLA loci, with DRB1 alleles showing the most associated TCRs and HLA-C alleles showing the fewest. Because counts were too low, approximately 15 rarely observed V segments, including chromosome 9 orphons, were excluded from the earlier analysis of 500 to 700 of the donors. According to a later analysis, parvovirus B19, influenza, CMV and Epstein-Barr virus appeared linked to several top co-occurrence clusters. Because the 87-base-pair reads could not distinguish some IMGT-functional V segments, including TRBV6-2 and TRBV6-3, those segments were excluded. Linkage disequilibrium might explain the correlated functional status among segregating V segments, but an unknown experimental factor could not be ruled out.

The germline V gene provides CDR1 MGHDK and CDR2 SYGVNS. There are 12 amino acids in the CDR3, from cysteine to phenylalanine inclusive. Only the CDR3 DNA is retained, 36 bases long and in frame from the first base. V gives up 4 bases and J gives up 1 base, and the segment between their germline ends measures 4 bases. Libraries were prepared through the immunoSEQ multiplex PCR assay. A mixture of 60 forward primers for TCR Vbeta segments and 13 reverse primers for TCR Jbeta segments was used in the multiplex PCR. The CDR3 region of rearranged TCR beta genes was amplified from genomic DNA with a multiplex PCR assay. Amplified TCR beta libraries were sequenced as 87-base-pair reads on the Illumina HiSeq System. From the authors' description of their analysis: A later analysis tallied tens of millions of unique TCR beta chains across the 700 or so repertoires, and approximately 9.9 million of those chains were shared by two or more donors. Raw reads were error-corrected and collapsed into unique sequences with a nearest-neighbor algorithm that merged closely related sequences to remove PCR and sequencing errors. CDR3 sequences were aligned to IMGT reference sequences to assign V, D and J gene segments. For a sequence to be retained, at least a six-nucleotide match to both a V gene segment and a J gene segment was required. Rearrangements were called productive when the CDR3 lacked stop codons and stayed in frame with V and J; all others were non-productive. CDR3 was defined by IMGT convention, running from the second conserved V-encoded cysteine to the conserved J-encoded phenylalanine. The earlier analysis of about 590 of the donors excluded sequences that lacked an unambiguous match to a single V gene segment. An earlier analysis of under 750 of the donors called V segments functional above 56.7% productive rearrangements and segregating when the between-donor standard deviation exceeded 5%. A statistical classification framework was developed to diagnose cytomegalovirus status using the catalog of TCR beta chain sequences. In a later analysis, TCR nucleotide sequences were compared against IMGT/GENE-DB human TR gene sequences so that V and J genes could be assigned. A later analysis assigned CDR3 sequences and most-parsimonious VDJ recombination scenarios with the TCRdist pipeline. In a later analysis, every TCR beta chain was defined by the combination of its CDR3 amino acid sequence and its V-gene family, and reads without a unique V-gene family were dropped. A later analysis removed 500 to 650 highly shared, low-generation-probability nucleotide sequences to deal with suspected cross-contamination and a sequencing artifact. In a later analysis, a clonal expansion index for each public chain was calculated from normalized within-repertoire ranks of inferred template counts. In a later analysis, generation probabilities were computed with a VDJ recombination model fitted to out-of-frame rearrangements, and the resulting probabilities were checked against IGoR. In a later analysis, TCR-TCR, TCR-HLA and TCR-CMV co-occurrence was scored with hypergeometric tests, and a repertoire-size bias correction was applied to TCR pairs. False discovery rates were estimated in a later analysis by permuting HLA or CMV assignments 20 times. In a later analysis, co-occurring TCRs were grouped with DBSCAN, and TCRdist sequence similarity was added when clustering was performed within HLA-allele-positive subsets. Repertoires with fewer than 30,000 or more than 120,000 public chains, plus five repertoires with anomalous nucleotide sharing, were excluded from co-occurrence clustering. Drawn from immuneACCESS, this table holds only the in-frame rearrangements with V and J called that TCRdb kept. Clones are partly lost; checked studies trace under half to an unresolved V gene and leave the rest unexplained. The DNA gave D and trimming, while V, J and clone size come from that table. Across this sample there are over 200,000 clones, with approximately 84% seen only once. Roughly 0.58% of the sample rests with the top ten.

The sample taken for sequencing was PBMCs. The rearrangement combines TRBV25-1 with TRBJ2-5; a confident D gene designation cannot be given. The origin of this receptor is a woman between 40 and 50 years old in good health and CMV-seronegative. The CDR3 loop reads CASSGSQETQYF. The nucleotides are TGTGCCAGCAGTGGGAGCCAAGAGACCCAGTACTTC.